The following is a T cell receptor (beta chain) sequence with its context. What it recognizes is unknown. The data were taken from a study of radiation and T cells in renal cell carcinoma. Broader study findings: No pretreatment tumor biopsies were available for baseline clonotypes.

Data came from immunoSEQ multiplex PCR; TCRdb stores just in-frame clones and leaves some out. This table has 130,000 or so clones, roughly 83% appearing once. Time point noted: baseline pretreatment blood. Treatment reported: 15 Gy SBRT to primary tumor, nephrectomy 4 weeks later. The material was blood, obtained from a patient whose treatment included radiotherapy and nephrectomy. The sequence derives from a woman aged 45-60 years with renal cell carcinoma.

As DNA, the CDR3 is TGTGCCGCTCGGCAGGGGGGCTCCTACGAGCAGTACTTC. Translated, it gives CAARQGGSYEQYF. The chain uses TRBV6-1 and TRBJ2-7; TRBD1 might be the D (7 bases). This CDR3 region has 13 residues. Trimming shortened V by 11 bases and J by 0 bases, and 14 bases separated the two germline ends. Germline V CDR1 and CDR2: MNHNS, SASEGT.